This entry concerns a single TCR beta chain. Its antigen is undetermined. Mismatch with germline at one junction end may stem from a read error. The CDR3 loop spans 16 amino acids. Germline V gives CDR1 SSHAT, CDR2 FNYEAQ (reference sequence). Sequencing was performed with immunoSEQ multiplex PCR; in TCRdb, only in-frame clones are kept and a portion is missing. Of approximately 89,000 clones listed, around 90% are singletons. The record originates from a study of graft-versus-host responses after intestinal transplantation. General observations from the study: Patients who carried graft-donor T cell macrochimerism also had high graft-versus-host to host-versus-graft clonal ratios in their allografts.

This receptor was taken from a human patient who received an intestinal transplant, so some T cells may come from the graft donor. The chain is built from TRBV7-7 and TRBJ1-3; D call uncertain. The sequenced sample was PBMCs, obtained approximately 470 days after intestinal transplant. CDR3 residues: CASSFGRRRSGNTIYF. CDR3 DNA sequence: TGTGCTAGCAGCTTTGGCCGTAGGAGATCTGGAAACACCATATATTTT.